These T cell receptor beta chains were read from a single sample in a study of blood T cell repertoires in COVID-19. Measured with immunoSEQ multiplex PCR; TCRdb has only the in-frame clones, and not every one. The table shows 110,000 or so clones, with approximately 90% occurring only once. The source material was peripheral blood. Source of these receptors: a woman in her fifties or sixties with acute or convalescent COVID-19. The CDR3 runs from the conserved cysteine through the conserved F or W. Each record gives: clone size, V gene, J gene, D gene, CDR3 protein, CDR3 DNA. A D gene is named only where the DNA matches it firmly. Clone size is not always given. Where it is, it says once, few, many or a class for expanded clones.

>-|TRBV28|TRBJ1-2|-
CASSSGGRSYTF
TGTGCCAGCAGTTCCGGGGGGAGGAGCTACACCTTC
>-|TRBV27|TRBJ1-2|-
CASSEGGNGYTF
TGTGCCAGCAGCGAGGGGGGGAATGGCTACACCTTC
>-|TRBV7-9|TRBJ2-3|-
CASSLEQGRSTDTQYF
TGTGCCAGCAGCTTAGAACAGGGACGTTCAACAGATACGCAGTATTTT
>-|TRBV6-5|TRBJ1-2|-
CASRYDTTDGYTF
TGTGCCAGCCGTTACGACACAACGGATGGCTACACCTTC
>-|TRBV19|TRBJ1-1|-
CASSTLGVGTEAFF
TGTGCCAGTAGTACCCTCGGGGTGGGCACTGAAGCTTTCTTT
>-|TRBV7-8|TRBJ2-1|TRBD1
CASSLDRVNEQFF
TGTGCCAGCAGCCTAGACAGGGTCAATGAGCAGTTCTTC
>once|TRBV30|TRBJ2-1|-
CAWRGDNYNEQFF
TGTGCCTGGAGGGGAGATAATTACAATGAGCAGTTCTTC
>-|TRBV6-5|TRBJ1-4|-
CASSYFRGSTNEKLFF
TGTGCCAGCAGTTATTTTCGCGGCTCGACTAATGAAAAACTGTTTTTT
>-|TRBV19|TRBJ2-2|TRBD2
CASSLGLAGGPLTGELFF
TGTGCCAGTAGTCTGGGACTAGCGGGGGGGCCTCTCACCGGGGAGCTGTTTTTT
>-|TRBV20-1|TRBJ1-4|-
CSASPMQGGVTNEKLFF
TGCAGTGCTAGTCCCATGCAGGGAGGGGTAACTAATGAAAAACTGTTTTTT
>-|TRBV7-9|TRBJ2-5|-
CASSPPRGGQYQETQYF
TGTGCCAGCAGCCCGCCCCGGGGGGGACAGTACCAAGAGACCCAGTACTTC
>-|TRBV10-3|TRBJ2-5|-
CATRGQETQYF
TGTGCCACCCGGGGGCAAGAGACCCAGTACTTC
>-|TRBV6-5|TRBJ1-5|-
CASSYGGADQPQHF
TGTGCCAGCAGTTATGGGGGGGCGGATCAGCCCCAGCATTTT
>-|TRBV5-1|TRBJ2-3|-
CASSPGSTDTQYF
TGCGCCAGCAGCCCAGGGAGCACAGATACGCAGTATTTT
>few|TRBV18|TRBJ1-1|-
CASSPSGFGTEAFF
TGTGCCAGCTCACCATCGGGATTTGGAACTGAAGCTTTCTTT
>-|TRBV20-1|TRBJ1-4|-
CSASDRNEKLFF
TGCAGTGCTAGTGACCGTAATGAAAAACTGTTTTTT
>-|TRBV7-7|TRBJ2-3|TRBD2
CASSLSAGGDTQYF
TGTGCTAGCAGCTTATCAGCGGGGGGAGATACGCAGTATTTT
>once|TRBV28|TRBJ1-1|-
CASSWAGGNTEAFF
TGTGCCAGCAGTTGGGCCGGGGGGAACACTGAAGCTTTCTTT
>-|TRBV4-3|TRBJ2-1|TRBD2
CASSQALAGGHEQFF
TGCGCCAGCAGCCAAGCTCTAGCGGGGGGCCATGAGCAGTTCTTC
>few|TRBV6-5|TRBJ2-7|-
CASRAAGLAYEQYF
TGTGCCAGCAGGGCGGCGGGGCTTGCCTACGAGCAGTACTTC
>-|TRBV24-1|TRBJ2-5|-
CATSDPAAPIETQYF
TGTGCCACCAGTGATCCGGCGGCCCCAATTGAGACCCAGTACTTC
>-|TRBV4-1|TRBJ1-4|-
CASSPGLINEKLFF
TGCGCCAGCAGCCCCGGACTGATTAATGAAAAACTGTTTTTT